These 26 T cell receptor beta chains share one sample of origin, sequenced in a study of cytomegalovirus exposure and HLA in healthy donors. In the PCR, 60 Vbeta and 13 Jbeta primers were used. Clones were sequenced by immunoSEQ multiplex PCR, and TCRdb holds only the in-frame ones, with some missing. Of some 110,000 clones in the sample, 77% were seen once. Material for sequencing was PBMCs. These receptors were collected from a man aged 50 to 60 in good health and CMV-seropositive.

This clone has more than one count but fewer than ten. The CDR3 spells CSVGGGRAEAFF. The CDR3, as DNA: TGCAGCGTTGGTGGAGGCCGGGCTGAAGCTTTCTTT. V is TRBV29-1 and J is TRBJ1-1, with unresolved D. This CDR3 has 12 amino acids. Germline CDR1 and CDR2: SQVTM and ANQGSEA. The germline V and J ends were trimmed by 4 bases and 6 bases, with 12 bases remaining between them.

This clone appeared a single time. The V gene is TRBV28, the J gene TRBJ1-5; 12 nucleotides match TRBD1. Germline loops: CDR1 MDHEN, CDR2 SYDVKM. J was trimmed by 6 bases and V by 0 bases; bases with no gene match: 3. The CDR3 has 16 amino acids. In DNA, the CDR3 is TGTGCCAGCAGTTTATGGGGACAGGGGGCCGGTCAGCCCCAGCATTTT. Its translation is CASSLWGQGAGQPQHF.

This clone was observed a single time. The V call is TRBV9, the J call TRBJ2-5; TRBD2 aligns across 14 bases. Germline V gene lookup returns CDR1 SGDLS and CDR2 YYNGEE. Germline trimming cut 0 bases from V and 2 bases from J; bases unmatched to any gene: 6. The CDR3 sequence is 18 residues long. The DNA for the CDR3 is TGTGCCAGCAGCGTAGGGACTAGCGGGAGGAATAGGCAAGAGACCCAGTACTTC. It yields the protein CASSVGTSGRNRQETQYF.

This clone was counted between two and nine times. This chain uses TRBV5-4 with TRBJ2-3; TRBD2 might be the D (5 bases). The V end lost 2 bases, the J end lost 1 base, and 14 bases lay between the germline ends. The CDR3 sequence is 16 residues long. CDR1 SGHNT and CDR2 YYREEE come from the germline V gene (reference sequence). CDR3 protein: CASSFMRDVGTDTQYF. In nucleotides, the CDR3 is TGTGCCAGCAGCTTCATGAGGGATGTGGGCACAGATACGCAGTATTTT.

The chain joins TRBV19 to TRBJ2-7; 8 nucleotides align to TRBD2. Trimming removed 0 bases from V and 1 base from J; junction bases left unmatched: 5. The V gene's germline CDR1 is LNHDA and CDR2 SQIVND (reference sequence). The CDR3 consists of 16 residues. CDR3 loop: CASSIDRRGGSYEQYF. For the CDR3, the DNA is TGTGCCAGTAGTATAGACCGCCGGGGGGGGTCCTACGAGCAGTACTTC.

This chain links TRBV11-3 with TRBJ2-1, with 7 bases fitting TRBD2. The CDR3 sequence is 16 residues long. The V and J ends lost 5 bases and 4 bases, in that order; junction bases with no gene match: 11. The germline V gene encodes CDR1 SGHNT and CDR2 YENEEA. The DNA for the CDR3 is TGTGCCAGCAGCCCGCTCGGGGCGGGAGAGTACAATGAGCAGTTCTTC. It codes for CASSPLGAGEYNEQFF.

The chain combines TRBV11-3 with TRBJ2-1; 11 bases fit TRBD2. The V gene's germline CDR1 is SGHNT and CDR2 YENEEA. This CDR3 is 16 amino acids long. The trim removed 4 bases at V and 2 bases at J, leaving 4 bases unmatched. Here the CDR3 DNA reads TGTGCCAGCAGCTCCCTAGCGGGGGGTGCCTACAATGAGCAGTTCTTC. Protein sequence: CASSSLAGGAYNEQFF.

The CDR3 bases are TGTGCCAGCAGCTTCTCCCAGGGAAATGGCTACACCTTC. Translated, it gives CASSFSQGNGYTF. J is TRBJ1-2 and V is TRBV11-2; TRBD1 is a possible D gene (5 bases). Germline CDR1 reads SGHAT; CDR2 reads FQNNGV. The V end lost 3 bases, the J end lost 6 bases, and 11 bases lay between the germline ends. The CDR3 totals 13 residues.

The chain carries TRBV7-2 and TRBJ2-7, with 7 bases matching TRBD1. The CDR3 covers 15 residues. Germline assignment: CDR1 SGHTA and CDR2 FQGNSA. V lost 7 bases to trimming and J lost 7 bases; unmatched junction nucleotides: 16. In nucleotides, the CDR3 is TGTGCCAGCAAAAACGCCGGGACAGAGATGGGAGAGCAGTACTTC. It encodes CASKNAGTEMGEQYF.

This clone was observed a few times. The chain employs TRBV6-1 and TRBJ2-6; D remains ambiguous. There are 15 residues in the CDR3. V lost 2 bases and J 0 bases, leaving 5 bases between the germline ends. Germline V gives CDR1 MNHNS, CDR2 SASEGT. The CDR3 DNA is TGTGCCAGCAGTGAACAAAACTCTGGGGCCAACGTCCTGACTTTC. As protein: CASSEQNSGANVLTF.

This clone was counted a few times. The CDR3 coding sequence is TGTGCCTCGTTCCGGGACAGGGGGCGAGAAGGGTATGGCTACACCTTC. As protein: CASFRDRGREGYGYTF. This rearrangement joins TRBV30 to TRBJ1-2; 12 bases match TRBD1. The germline V gene encodes CDR1 GTSNPN and CDR2 SVGIG (reference sequence). The CDR3 sequence is 16 residues long. V dropped 7 bases and J dropped 5; count of bases not matched to a gene: 14.

The J gene is TRBJ2-1, the V gene TRBV5-1; 7 bases align to TRBD1. Germline V gene sequence: CDR1 SGHRS, CDR2 YFSETQ. The CDR3 totals 15 residues. The junction had 7 bases not matched to a gene; V was cut back by 2 bases and J by 5 bases. CDR3 residues: CASSLQGTWDNEQFF. The CDR3 DNA follows: TGCGCCAGCAGCTTACAGGGGACCTGGGACAATGAGCAGTTCTTC.

This clone was observed once. This chain connects TRBV5-1 to TRBJ1-1; maybe TRBD1 (5 bases). V dropped 3 bases and J dropped 5 bases, with 11 bases sitting between them. In germline, CDR1 is SGHRS, CDR2 YFSETQ. The length of the CDR3 is 13 residues. CDR3 nucleotides: TGCGCCAGCAGCTCCCAGGGTGATACTGAAGCTTTCTTT. Its translation: CASSSQGDTEAFF.

The chain couples TRBV10-2 to TRBJ1-1; TRBD1 agrees at 8 bases. Germline V gene sequence: CDR1 WSHSY, CDR2 SAAADI. The CDR3 runs 15 residues. The J segment lost 4 bases and the V segment lost 6 bases, leaving 10 bases of the junction unmatched. CDR3: CASSLGQGDSTEAFF. Written as DNA, the CDR3 is TGCGCCAGCAGCCTTGGACAGGGTGATAGCACTGAAGCTTTCTTT.

This chain uses TRBV7-9 with TRBJ2-7; D ambiguous. The length of the CDR3 is 14 residues. V lost 4 bases and J lost 2, with 12 bases in between. The germline CDR1 and CDR2 sequences are SEHNR and FQNEAQ (reference sequence). DNA of the CDR3: TGTGCCAGCAGCTCCCCCCAGAACCCCTACGAGCAGTACTTC. Its translation: CASSSPQNPYEQYF.

As to this clone: Other nucleotide sequences in the sample specify the same CDR3. The chain combines TRBV7-9 with TRBJ2-3; 8 bases align to TRBD2. The CDR3 contains 15 residues. The trim removed 5 bases at V and 3 bases at J, leaving 7 bases unmatched. Germline V gene sequence: CDR1 SEHNR, CDR2 FQNEAQ (reference sequence). CDR3 amino acids: CASSTSGGGTDTQYF. As DNA, the CDR3 is TGTGCCAGCAGCACCTCCGGGGGGGGTACAGATACGCAGTATTTT.

Points on this clone: Compared with germline, one end of the junction differs, possibly owing to a read error. In the same sample, other DNA sequences code for this CDR3. The genes are TRBV27 and TRBJ2-7, with D possibly TRBD1 on 6 matching bases. The germline V gene encodes CDR1 MNHEY and CDR2 SMNVEV (reference sequence). The CDR3 loop spans 14 amino acids. CDR3 residues: CASSKWDTYYEQYF. CDR3 bases: TGCGCCAGCAGTAAATGGGACACCTACTACGAGCAGTACTTC.

The J gene is TRBJ2-1, the V gene TRBV30, with 14 bases identical to TRBD2. V lost 0 bases and J lost 8; bases outside the gene matches: 18. The germline gives CDR1 GTSNPN, CDR2 SVGIG (reference sequence). The CDR3 has 20 residues. CDR3 nucleotide sequence: TGTGCCTGGAGTGTCTACCCGCCGAGACTAGCGGGAGGGCCAAGCGATGAGCAGTTCTTC. Amino acid sequence: CAWSVYPPRLAGGPSDEQFF.

This clone was detected a few times. The chain carries TRBV15 and TRBJ1-2; 7 positions match TRBD1. J was trimmed by 4 bases and V by 8 bases; bases with no gene match: 16. Germline CDR1 LNHNV, CDR2 YYDKDF (reference sequence). The CDR3 sequence is 16 residues long. The CDR3 sequence: CATFEQGGRGGYGYTF. The CDR3 region has the DNA TGTGCCACCTTTGAGCAAGGGGGCAGGGGAGGCTATGGCTACACCTTC.

The V and J genes are TRBV30 and TRBJ1-1; D call uncertain. The CDR3 runs to 13 residues. Germline CDR1 is GTSNPN and CDR2 is SVGIG (reference sequence). The V end lost 0 bases, the J end lost 5 bases, and 10 bases lay between the germline ends. CDR3 amino acids: CAWSVLVQTEAFF. CDR3 bases: TGTGCCTGGAGTGTACTTGTCCAAACTGAAGCTTTCTTT.

This clone appeared a few times. The chain is built from TRBV4-3 and TRBJ1-3, with D unclear. This CDR3 contains 18 residues. Germline values: CDR1 LGHNA, CDR2 YSLEER. The V and J ends lost 1 base and 0 bases respectively, with 16 bases between them. This CDR3 is CASSQVLSRVNSGNTIYF. CDR3 nucleotide sequence: TGCGCCAGCAGCCAAGTTCTAAGCCGCGTAAACTCTGGAAACACCATATATTTT.

V gene TRBV5-4 combines with J gene TRBJ1-1; 7 positions agree with TRBD1. There are 14 residues in the CDR3. Germline loops: CDR1 SGHNT, CDR2 YYREEE (reference sequence). V lost 4 bases to trimming and J lost 7 bases; unmatched junction nucleotides: 10. CDR3 sequence reads: CASSLPQGSSEAFF. The CDR3 nucleotides read TGTGCCAGCAGCCTGCCACAGGGGTCGAGTGAAGCTTTCTTT.

V and J are TRBV6-1 and TRBJ2-7, with 7 bases aligning to TRBD1. The CDR3 is 16 amino acids. Trimming took 3 bases from V and 0 from J; bases not matched to a gene: 8. Germline V CDR1 and CDR2: MNHNS, SASEGT. This chain's CDR3 is CASSDATGTASYEQYF. CDR3 DNA sequence: TGTGCCAGCAGTGACGCAACCGGGACAGCCTCCTACGAGCAGTACTTC.

The chain carries TRBV28 and TRBJ1-1; D is unclear. The V gene's germline CDR1 is MDHEN and CDR2 SYDVKM. The CDR3 is made up of 14 amino acids. V was shortened by 6 bases and J by 0 bases, with 11 bases between the two germline ends. The CDR3 DNA reads as TGTGCCAGCAGCCGGGGAGGGATGAACACTGAAGCTTTCTTT. Translation gives CASSRGGMNTEAFF.

This clone was seen more than once but under ten times. This chain joins TRBV6-1 and TRBJ1-5, with D hard to call. CDR1 MNHNS and CDR2 SASEGT come from the germline V gene. V was pared by 2 bases and J by 0 bases, with 11 bases between. The CDR3 is made up of 16 amino acids. Here the CDR3 reads CASSESYTPSNQPQHF. CDR3 bases: TGTGCCAGCAGTGAAAGTTACACACCTAGCAATCAGCCCCAGCATTTT.

This sequence joins TRBV7-2 and TRBJ1-6; D is unclear. The V end lost 6 bases, the J end lost 4 bases, and 4 bases lay between the germline ends. The CDR3 totals 12 residues. CDR1 and CDR2 (germline): SGHTA, FQGNSA. CDR3 DNA sequence: TGTGCCAGCAGTCAATATAATTCACCCCTCCACTTT. Translating it yields CASSQYNSPLHF.